This entry lists 16 T cell receptor beta chains sequenced from one sample in a study of identical twins. In TCRdb, the 5' RACE reads were re-called with MiXCR into one record per CDR3 protein. Here the sample spans some 240,000 distinct CDR3 sequences, roughly 10% being singletons. Sequenced input: memory T cells sorted from blood. The receptors originated from a man in his forties or fifties in good health.

The V call is TRBV2, the J call TRBJ2-1; 13 bases are shared with TRBD2. Germline CDR1 SNHLY, CDR2 FYNNEI. The CDR3 contains 15 residues. J was trimmed by 8 bases and V by 4 bases; bases with no gene match: 5. The CDR3 spells CASSGLAGGGDEQFF. The CDR3 nucleotides are TGTGCCAGCAGTGGACTAGCGGGGGGCGGCGATGAGCAGTTCTTC. Full variable domain (rest looked up from reference TRBV2 and TRBJ2-1): EPEVTQTPSHQVTQMGQEVILRCVPISNHLYFYWYRQILGQKVEFLVSFYNNEISEKSEIFDDQFSVERPDGSNFTLKIRSTKLEDSAMYFCASSGLAGGGDEQFFGPGTRLTVL.

This clonotype was counted at least ten times. The CDR3 bases are TGTGCCAGCAGCGTAGGTAGGGAGTCCCAGCAGTACTTC. Protein sequence: CASSVGRESQQYF. The chain uses TRBV9 and TRBJ2-7, with D possibly being TRBD2 (5 bases). V gave up 0 bases and J gave up 8 bases, with 12 bases separating them. From germline, CDR1 is SGDLS and CDR2 YYNGEE. The CDR3 is 13 amino acids.

This clonotype was observed at least ten times. The genes are TRBV27 and TRBJ2-1; 7 bases are shared with TRBD2. The CDR3 covers 14 residues. V was clipped by 2 bases and J by 3 bases; unmatched bases: 1. Germline assignment: CDR1 MNHEY and CDR2 SMNVEV (reference sequence). The CDR3 nucleotides are TGTGCCAGCAGTTTAACGGGGGGCTACAATGAGCAGTTCTTC. This sequence encodes CASSLTGGYNEQFF.

V gene TRBV20-1 combines with J gene TRBJ2-3; the match to TRBD1 covers 9 bases. CDR1 and CDR2 from the germline V gene are DFQATT and SNEGSKA (reference sequence). Germline trimming cut 3 bases from V and 2 bases from J; bases unmatched to any gene: 3. CDR3 length equals 14 residues. CDR3 residues: CSASGTGLTDTQYF. Written as DNA, the CDR3 is TGCAGTGCTAGCGGGACAGGGCTCACAGATACGCAGTATTTT.

This clonotype was detected many times. This chain connects TRBV12-3 or TRBV12-4 to TRBJ2-1; 16 bases match TRBD2. J gave up 7 bases and V 5 bases, and 8 bases lay outside the gene matches. This CDR3 is built from 17 residues. CDR3 bases: TGTGCCAGCAGTAAGGGACTAGCGGGGGGGTTTAATAATGAGCAGTTCTTC. Its protein product is CASSKGLAGGFNNEQFF.

This clonotype was seen at least ten times. This chain uses TRBV4-1 with TRBJ2-3; tentative D call: TRBD2 (5 bases). V was clipped by 1 base and J by 3 bases, with 11 bases between them. The CDR3 is 15 amino acids. Germline loops: CDR1 MGHRA, CDR2 YSYEKL. The CDR3: CASSQVGLITDTQYF. The CDR3 region has the DNA TGCGCCAGCAGCCAAGTAGGACTGATAACAGATACGCAGTATTTT.

This clonotype came up a few times. This chain joins TRBV5-4 and TRBJ1-1; D ambiguous. The V and J ends lost 0 bases and 1 base respectively, with 7 bases between them. In germline, CDR1 is SGHNT, CDR2 YYREEE (reference sequence). The CDR3 runs to 14 residues. The CDR3 DNA follows: TGTGCCAGCAGCTTGGCCGTCAGGAACACTGAAGCTTTCTTT. It yields the protein CASSLAVRNTEAFF.

This clonotype was seen only a few times. The chain recombines TRBV5-1 with TRBJ2-6; D not certain. The CDR3 runs 15 residues. V was clipped by 4 bases and J by 0 bases, with 8 bases between them. Per germline, CDR1 SGHRS and CDR2 YFSETQ. CDR3 DNA sequence: TGCGCCAGCAGCCAAGTGAGCTCTGGGGCCAACGTCCTGACTTTC. Protein product: CASSQVSSGANVLTF.

The chain carries TRBV12-3 or TRBV12-4 and TRBJ2-2, with D possibly being TRBD1 (5 bases). The CDR3 has 15 amino acids. Deletions cut 7 bases from V and 2 bases from J, with 14 bases between. CDR3 coding DNA: TGTGCCAGCAACCCCACCAGGGTCAACACCGGGGAGCTGTTTTTT. Translating gives CASNPTRVNTGELFF.

This clonotype appeared many times. The V and J genes are TRBV4-1 and TRBJ2-1, with 11 bases lining up with TRBD1. The CDR3 is 17 residues long. Germline V CDR1 and CDR2: MGHRA, YSYEKL. V lost 0 bases to trimming and J lost 7 bases; unmatched junction nucleotides: 8. The CDR3 is CASSQDPRTGGRNEQFF. The DNA for the CDR3 is TGCGCCAGCAGCCAAGATCCGAGGACAGGGGGCCGGAATGAGCAGTTCTTC.

The chain joins TRBV10-3 to TRBJ2-3; D is undetermined. Germline assignment: CDR1 ENHRY and CDR2 SYGVKD. The ends were cut back, 5 bases at V and 6 bases at J, with 9 bases in the middle. The CDR3 is 12 residues long. As DNA, the CDR3 is TGTGCCATCAGTCTAGAATCGGATACGCAGTATTTT. Amino acids: CAISLESDTQYF.

This clonotype was seen only a few times. V usage is TRBV14 and J usage is TRBJ1-3; no reliable D call. Germline V gives CDR1 SGHDN, CDR2 FVKESK. V gave up 6 bases and J gave up 0 bases, with 18 bases separating them. This CDR3 has 17 residues. DNA for the CDR3: TGTGCCAGCAGTGACGCTGATGGGGTAGACTCTGGAAACACCATATATTTT. Residues: CASSDADGVDSGNTIYF.

The chain has TRBV5-1 and TRBJ2-7; no definite D call. The CDR3 extends over 15 amino acids. The V end was cut by 1 base, the J end by 0 bases, with 11 bases between. Germline V CDR1 and CDR2: SGHRS, YFSETQ. The DNA for the CDR3 is TGCGCCAGCAGCTTGAATGTGCTGAGCTCCTACGAGCAGTACTTC. This codes for CASSLNVLSSYEQYF.

This clonotype was picked up many times. V gene TRBV4-1 combines with J gene TRBJ2-2, with a possible D match to TRBD1 (6 bases). V lost 4 bases to trimming and J lost 4 bases, with 19 bases between them. Germline V gene data show CDR1 as MGHRA and CDR2 as YSYEKL. CDR3 size: 17 residues. CDR3 amino acids: CASSPQYLGAITGELFF. The CDR3 bases are TGCGCCAGCAGCCCCCAGTACCTGGGGGCGATCACCGGGGAGCTGTTTTTT.

This clonotype came up many times. This chain joins TRBV7-2 and TRBJ2-5; 10 bases map to TRBD1. This CDR3 is 15 amino acids long. J lost 7 bases, V lost 4 bases, and 9 bases had no gene match. The germline CDR1 and CDR2 sequences are SGHTA and FQGNSA. The CDR3 loop is CASSYPGQGTRTQYF. CDR3 nucleotides: TGTGCCAGCAGCTATCCGGGACAGGGGACTAGGACCCAGTACTTC.

Many counts were recorded for this clonotype. The chain carries TRBV28 and TRBJ1-2; D remains unclear. Between the trimmed V and J ends, which lost 7 bases and 7 bases, there was a span of 10 bases. Germline-derived CDR1 and CDR2 are MDHEN and SYDVKM. The length of the CDR3 is 11 residues. The CDR3 loop reads CASNIGVGYTF. CDR3 in DNA: TGTGCCAGCAATATCGGTGTTGGCTACACCTTC.